Detailed here is one T cell receptor (beta chain). The data derive from a study of blood T cell repertoires in COVID-19. Study information: The study drew acute and convalescent COVID-19 samples from the United States, Italy and Spain. The analysed material was cDNA or gDNA that came from T cells, B-cell-depleted T cells, or PBMCs.

The V end lost 2 bases, the J end lost 5 bases, and 10 bases lay between the germline ends. CDR1 and CDR2 from the germline V gene are MDHEN and SYDVKM. The CDR3 length is 14 residues. As handled by the study authors: Amplified reference gene primers provided the basis for estimating nucleated cell counts. The protocol was immunoSEQ multiplex PCR, while the TCRdb copy is restricted to in-frame clones and leaves out a portion. V and J calls and clone size are those listed in that table; D and trimming were worked out from the DNA. The repertoire holds 110,000 to 150,000 clones, with roughly 84% as singletons.

The chain couples TRBV28 to TRBJ1-5, with D possibly TRBD1 on 6 matching bases. The sequenced material came from peripheral blood. The TCR sequence derives from a human donor in a cohort sampled during active COVID-19. This chain's CDR3 is CASSLGGQYQPQHF. The CDR3 DNA reads TGTGCCAGCAGTTTAGGGGGCCAGTATCAGCCCCAGCATTTT.